Below are 30 T cell receptor beta chains sequenced from a single sample in a study of CD8 T cells in ankylosing spondylitis. TCRdb passed the 5' RACE reads through MiXCR, listing each CDR3 protein once. Found here are 350,000 or so distinct CDR3 sequences, roughly 11% of them singletons; the top ten hold roughly 9%. The sample consisted of blood, either unsorted or a sorted T cell fraction (not recorded which). The receptors stem from a female donor with ankylosing spondylitis or in good health (not recorded which).

This clonotype showed up many times. The J gene is TRBJ2-1, the V gene TRBV5-1; TRBD1 aligns across 9 bases. This CDR3 is 15 amino acids long. With 7 bases clipped from V and 2 bases from J, the junction kept 7 bases outside the gene matches. Germline V gene sequence: CDR1 SGHRS, CDR2 YFSETQ. The CDR3 protein is CASYLDRGAYNEQFF. Here the CDR3 DNA reads TGCGCCAGCTACTTGGACAGGGGAGCCTACAATGAGCAGTTCTTC.

In its sample, this clonotype was seen many times. The chain has TRBV6-1 and TRBJ1-1; a weak D match, TRBD1 (6 bases). Trimming took 6 bases from V and 1 from J, leaving 9 bases between them. The CDR3 contains 13 residues. Germline V gene sequence: CDR1 MNHNS, CDR2 SASEGT. CDR3 sequence reads: CASREQGNTEAFF. Here the CDR3 DNA reads TGTGCCAGCAGAGAACAGGGGAACACTGAAGCTTTCTTT.

This clonotype was seen at least ten times. The V gene is TRBV5-6, the J gene TRBJ2-1; possibly TRBD1 for D (6 bases). This CDR3 comprises 16 residues. The V end was cut by 1 base, the J end by 1 base, with 12 bases between. Germline V gives CDR1 SGHDT, CDR2 YYEEEE. CDR3 nucleotides: TGTGCCAGCAGCTTGACAGGGCGGATGTCCTACAATGAGCAGTTCTTC. It yields the protein CASSLTGRMSYNEQFF.

This clonotype was detected ten times or more. V is TRBV28 and J is TRBJ2-3; 8 bases line up with TRBD1. This CDR3 has 16 amino acids. V lost 5 bases and J lost 3; bases outside the gene matches: 10. The germline V gene has CDR1 MDHEN and CDR2 SYDVKM. The CDR3: CASSPQDRVLTDTQYF. As DNA, the CDR3 is TGTGCCAGCAGTCCCCAGGACAGGGTACTGACAGATACGCAGTATTTT.

The chain is built from TRBV15 and TRBJ2-5; D gene uncertain. Trimming took 0 bases from V and 0 from J, leaving 11 bases between them. The length of the CDR3 is 16 residues. The germline V gene has CDR1 LNHNV and CDR2 YYDKDF (reference sequence). The CDR3 protein is CATSRDISADQETQYF. In nucleotides, the CDR3 is TGTGCCACCAGCAGAGATATATCCGCGGACCAAGAGACCCAGTACTTC.

The table lists this clonotype with many counts. This chain joins TRBV24-1 and TRBJ1-1; TRBD1 matches 7 bases. V dropped 7 bases and J dropped 11; count of bases not matched to a gene: 12. The CDR3 sequence is 13 residues long. CDR1 and CDR2 from the germline V gene are KGHDR and SFDVKD. The CDR3 DNA reads as TGTGCCACCAGGGAGGGGGCACCGAGAAGGGCTTTCTTT. Translating gives CATREGAPRRAFF.

This clonotype was detected many times. The rearrangement links TRBV6-5 to TRBJ2-1; TRBD2 agrees at 10 bases. Germline V gene lookup returns CDR1 MNHEY and CDR2 SVGAGI. Trimming took 2 bases from V and 9 from J; bases not matched to a gene: 7. CDR3 length: 15 residues. The DNA of the CDR3 is TGTGCCAGCAGTTACGATCAGCGGGAGGGTGGTGAGCAGTTCTTC. Translation gives CASSYDQREGGEQFF.

This chain joins TRBV5-6 and TRBJ2-7; D call uncertain. The CDR3 loop spans 15 amino acids. In germline, CDR1 is SGHDT, CDR2 YYEEEE. Trimming took off 1 base at V and 1 base at J, with 12 bases between the two ends. The CDR3 DNA sequence: TGTGCCAGCAGCTTGAAGTCGGTGGGTTCCTACGAGCAGTACTTC. This encodes CASSLKSVGSYEQYF.

This clonotype appeared many times. The V and J genes are TRBV28 and TRBJ1-2; D is unresolved. The germline V and J ends were trimmed by 4 bases and 4 bases, with 4 bases remaining between them. Germline V gene sequence: CDR1 MDHEN, CDR2 SYDVKM. The CDR3 spans 11 residues. The CDR3 DNA reads as TGTGCCAGCAGTTCTTTCTATGGCTACACCTTC. Protein sequence: CASSSFYGYTF.

The chain carries TRBV20-1 and TRBJ1-6; D is unclear. Germline V CDR1 and CDR2: DFQATT, SNEGSKA (reference sequence). The germline V and J ends were trimmed by 3 bases and 4 bases, with 13 bases remaining between them. This CDR3 region has 15 residues. The CDR3 bases are TGCAGTGCTAGCCGGGGAATCGCTTATAATTCACCCCTCCACTTT. Amino acid sequence: CSASRGIAYNSPLHF.

Only a few counts were recorded for this clonotype. This chain links TRBV7-9 with TRBJ2-3; possibly TRBD2 for D (6 bases). Germline CDR1 and CDR2: SEHNR and FQNEAQ (reference sequence). V dropped 7 bases and J dropped 11 bases, with 19 bases sitting between them. This CDR3 is built from 13 residues. Written as DNA, the CDR3 is TGTGCCAGCACCCTATTGCCGGGGGATGTGCAGTATTTT. Its translation is CASTLLPGDVQYF.

This clonotype was detected ten times or more. The CDR3 sequence: CASSYSGGRGQPQHF. The CDR3 nucleotides read TGTGCCAGCAGTTACTCGGGCGGCAGGGGTCAGCCCCAGCATTTT. The V and J genes are TRBV6-5 and TRBJ1-5; D is possibly TRBD1 (6 bases). Germline CDR1 MNHEY, CDR2 SVGAGI. CDR3 length: 15 residues. Trimming shortened V by 0 bases and J by 6 bases, and 12 bases separated the two germline ends.

This clonotype was recorded at least ten times. The chain couples TRBV2 to TRBJ2-7; 9 nucleotides align to TRBD1. The CDR3 is 14 amino acids. CDR1 and CDR2 (germline): SNHLY, FYNNEI. V lost 4 bases to trimming and J lost 2 bases; unmatched junction nucleotides: 3. The CDR3 bases are TGTGCCAGCAGTGGACAGGGGGGTGCCTACGAGCAGTACTTC. It is translated as CASSGQGGAYEQYF.

This clonotype has a count of ten or more. The V and J genes are TRBV3-1 and TRBJ1-1; D is possibly TRBD1 (5 bases). This CDR3 spans 13 amino acids. Trimming left V 4 bases short and J 11 bases short, with 17 bases between. Per germline, CDR1 LGHDT and CDR2 YNNKEL (reference sequence). CDR3 region: CASSRKIQGSAFF. The CDR3 DNA is TGTGCCAGCAGCCGAAAAATCCAGGGTTCGGCTTTCTTT.

This clonotype was detected ten times or more. The gene calls are TRBV20-1 and TRBJ1-1, with D possibly TRBD1 on 6 matching bases. Trimming took off 5 bases at V and 10 bases at J, with 26 bases between the two ends. The CDR3 length is 15 residues. Germline CDR1 and CDR2: DFQATT and SNEGSKA (reference sequence). The CDR3 region is CSARSPDRDSRGAFF. CDR3 in DNA: TGCAGTGCTCGATCGCCCGACCGGGACTCCAGGGGAGCTTTCTTT.

At least ten counts were recorded for this clonotype. The CDR3 DNA reads TGCAGCGTCCTTGAGGGAAGGTCTTTTTACGAGCAGTACTTC. Encoded protein: CSVLEGRSFYEQYF. V usage is TRBV29-1 and J usage is TRBJ2-7, with a possible D match to TRBD2 (5 bases). Germline V lookup: CDR1 SQVTM, CDR2 ANQGSEA. The CDR3 length is 14 residues. The V gene lost 6 bases and the J gene lost 4 bases, with 19 bases spanning the gap.

A remark on this clonotype: A much larger clone differs from this one at a single base, so this may be a read error. This chain connects TRBV5-1 to TRBJ1-1; no reliable D call. From germline, CDR1 is SGHRS and CDR2 YFSETQ. The CDR3 spans 15 residues. V lost 0 bases and J lost 1, with 10 bases in between. CDR3 amino acids: CASSLEGIGNTEAFF. CDR3 DNA sequence: TGCGCCAGCAGCTTGGAAGGGATTGGGAACACTGAAGCTTTCTTT.

This clonotype was counted only a few times. This chain uses TRBV27 with TRBJ1-1; weak D call: TRBD1 (5 bases). This CDR3 comprises 15 residues. Trimming removed 5 bases at V and 3 bases at J, with 16 bases between. CDR1 MNHEY and CDR2 SMNVEV come from the germline V gene (reference sequence). CDR3 sequence: CASSPVGGGYTEAFF. The CDR3 DNA is TGTGCCAGCAGTCCCGTTGGCGGGGGTTACACTGAAGCTTTCTTT.

This clonotype came up many times. The chain combines TRBV6-1 with TRBJ2-5, with D possibly being TRBD2 (5 bases). Germline V CDR1 and CDR2: MNHNS, SASEGT. The CDR3 length is 15 residues. V lost 8 bases to trimming and J lost 3 bases, with 19 bases between them. CDR3 in DNA: TGTGCCAGCTTATCCTTCGGGGTAGGGAAAGAGACCCAGTACTTC. Translation: CASLSFGVGKETQYF.

This clonotype was counted a few times. The V gene is TRBV5-1, the J gene TRBJ2-7, with TRBD1 identical over 7 bases. V lost 2 bases and J lost 1; bases outside the gene matches: 6. Looked up from germline, CDR1 is SGHRS and CDR2 is YFSETQ. The CDR3 extends over 15 amino acids. The CDR3 DNA is TGCGCCAGCAGCTTCCGAGACAGGGTGTCCTACGAGCAGTACTTC. This translates into CASSFRDRVSYEQYF.

This clonotype came up a few times. The chain is built from TRBV18 and TRBJ1-1, with a tentative D call TRBD1 (5 bases). V was trimmed by 6 bases and J by 6 bases, leaving 8 bases between them. The CDR3 totals 11 residues. Per germline, CDR1 KGHSH and CDR2 LQKENI. In DNA, the CDR3 is TGTGCCAGCTCTAAGGGACCTGAAGCTTTCTTT. Amino acid sequence: CASSKGPEAFF.

This clonotype was seen repeatedly, ten times or more. One end of the junction varies from germline; a read error may be responsible. The chain recombines TRBV7-2 with TRBJ2-4; TRBD2 matches at 7 bases. The germline gives CDR1 SGHTA, CDR2 FQGNSA. The CDR3 runs to 13 residues. In DNA form, the CDR3 reads TGTGCCAGCAGCATTAGTTCCGGGACTAACCGAGAGTTC. Protein: CASSISSGTNREF.

This clonotype was seen many times. This chain connects TRBV28 to TRBJ2-7, with D unclear. The V and J ends lost 7 bases and 3 bases respectively, with 10 bases between them. The germline CDR1 and CDR2 sequences are MDHEN and SYDVKM. The CDR3 totals 12 residues. The CDR3 DNA sequence: TGTGCCAGCAAGCAAGGGATCTACGAGCAGTACTTC. Translated: CASKQGIYEQYF.

The V gene is TRBV30, the J gene TRBJ1-2; D is undetermined. Trimming cost V 3 bases and J 6 bases, with 11 bases left between them. CDR1 and CDR2 (germline): GTSNPN, SVGIG (reference sequence). CDR3 length equals 12 residues. The CDR3: CAWSRRVDGYTF. The CDR3 nucleotides read TGTGCCTGGAGCCGAAGGGTAGATGGCTACACCTTC. Full variable domain (remainder filled in from reference TRBV30 and TRBJ1-2): SQTIHQWPATLVQPVGSPLSLECTVEGTSNPNLYWYRQAAGRGLQLLFYSVGIGQISSEVPQNLSASRPQDRQFILSSKKLLLSDSGFYLCAWSRRVDGYTFGSGTRLTVV.

The V call is TRBV12-3 or TRBV12-4, the J call TRBJ2-3, with D perhaps TRBD2 (6 bases). Between the trimmed V and J ends, which lost 7 bases and 9 bases, there was a span of 20 bases. This CDR3 spans 14 amino acids. The CDR3 is CASISGIARRTQYF. CDR3 nucleotides: TGTGCCAGCATTAGCGGTATCGCACGTAGAACGCAGTATTTT.

This clonotype was detected a few times. The chain has TRBV6-5 and TRBJ2-3; possibly TRBD2 for D (5 bases). The CDR3 is made up of 15 amino acids. Germline V gives CDR1 MNHEY, CDR2 SVGAGI. V lost 0 bases to trimming and J lost 5 bases, with 12 bases between them. CDR3 loop: CASSYSGTGRDTQYF. CDR3 sequence (DNA): TGTGCCAGCAGTTACTCAGGCACGGGAAGAGATACGCAGTATTTT.

This clonotype came up many times. The CDR3 loop is CASSLDYISTDTQYF. The DNA for the CDR3 is TGCGCCAGCAGCTTGGACTACATTAGCACAGATACGCAGTATTTT. This sequence joins TRBV5-1 and TRBJ2-3; D call uncertain. The CDR3 loop spans 15 amino acids. V was clipped by 0 bases and J by 0 bases, with 8 bases between them. CDR1 and CDR2 from the germline V gene are SGHRS and YFSETQ.

This clonotype has at least ten counts. Its ends do not fully match the called genes, so a read error is possible. V and J are TRBV12-3 or TRBV12-4 and TRBJ1-6; D might be TRBD1 (6 bases). The CDR3 contains 16 residues. The CDR3 region is CASSQRLDSRGSPLYF. CDR3 nucleotides: TGTGCCAGCAGCCAGAGACTAGACAGCAGGGGTTCACCCCTCTACTTT.

This clonotype was seen ten or more times. V and J are TRBV7-8 and TRBJ2-7; 10 bases are shared with TRBD1. The CDR3 runs to 13 residues. Germline trimming cut 5 bases from V and 5 bases from J; bases unmatched to any gene: 3. Looked up from germline, CDR1 is SGHVS and CDR2 is FQNEAQ. This CDR3 reads CASSADRGNEQYF. For the CDR3, the DNA is TGTGCCAGCAGCGCGGACAGGGGGAACGAGCAGTACTTC.

The chain links TRBV14 to TRBJ2-3; D gene ambiguous. Trimming removed 1 base from V and 0 bases from J, with 11 bases in between. There are 16 residues in the CDR3. Germline loops: CDR1 SGHDN, CDR2 FVKESK. CDR3 DNA sequence: TGTGCCAGCAGCCAAGTTCTCGGTTCTAGCACAGATACGCAGTATTTT. Translation gives CASSQVLGSSTDTQYF.